This T cell receptor beta chain derives from a study of T cell responses to AZD1222 COVID-19 vaccine. Study results and caveats: Females outnumbered males among donors, who were mostly white British; clonal diversity was possibly underestimated.

Sequencing used immunoSEQ multiplex PCR; TCRdb keeps in-frame clones, though not all of them. The data show 110,000 to 150,000 clones, with 75% to 90% seen just once and more than 1.5% held by the top ten. Comments on this clone: What it binds is not known.

From germline, CDR1 is MDHEN and CDR2 SYDVKM. The CDR3 sequence is 16 residues long. J was trimmed by 2 bases and V by 4 bases; bases with no gene match: 9. Sequences were derived from peripheral blood, sampled on day 0 of AZD1222 vaccination. This chain links TRBV28 with TRBJ2-7; 9 bases align to TRBD2. The sequence came from an adult in good health. As DNA, the CDR3 is TGTGCCAGCAGTTCCCTCGGACTAGCGCAAGCCTACGAGCAGTACTTC. Its protein is CASSSLGLAQAYEQYF.